This T cell receptor beta chain was observed in a study of blood T cells in healthy people across ages. Findings and limits, study-wide: Across the age range, TCR beta diversity per million T cells fell in a roughly linear way.

Each donor gave 9 to 10 milliliters of peripheral blood. A second PCR of 7 to 11 cycles used a sample-barcoded 5' primer and a J-beta primer mix. Each cDNA molecule was tagged by a template-switch adaptor that had 12 random nucleotides. Every individual sample yielded 2.5 million or more paired-end reads (each containing CDR3). One entry per CDR3 protein results from TCRdb running MiXCR on the 5' RACE reads. This table has roughly 2 million distinct CDR3 sequences, about 50% appearing once. Germline CDR1 reads SQVTM; CDR2 reads ANQGSEA. The CDR3 has 12 amino acids. As regards this clonotype: Its antigen is unknown. Being one base from a much bigger clone, this may be a read error.

The clonotype originates from a middle-aged woman in good health. The sequenced sample was blood. The chain combines TRBV29-1 with TRBJ2-5; the D is unclear. The end of the DNA aligns better with TRBJ2-7, so the J call may be wrong. The CDR3 nucleotides read TGCAGCGTTGGAATAGATGGCTACGAGCAGTACTTC. As protein: CSVGIDGYEQYF.